Sequencing of this TCR beta chain was carried out in a study of identical twins (dated by TCRdb to between 2015 and 2016). For context, the study as a whole: To test whether fetal clonotypes persist, the study used deep sequencing on TCR alpha and beta repertoires from monozygotic twins, unrelated adults of various ages, and cord blood. To rule out contamination, replicate twin experiments were performed at different times with different library preparation protocols.

Every donor in the study was a healthy Caucasian. Three pairs of female monozygotic twins, all aged about 18 to 29 years, made up the twin cohort. RNA for TCR libraries was isolated from peripheral blood mononuclear cells. Taken from cysteine to phenylalanine, the CDR3 has 12 residues. Of the read, only the CDR3 DNA is kept; its 36 bases are in frame from base 1. V gives up 3 bases and J gives up 6 bases, and the segment between their germline ends measures 8 bases. The germline V gene (reference sequence) sets CDR1 to DFQATT and CDR2 to SNEGSKA. The study at large found these results: Conclusions relied on cross-sectional statistical analysis, since the same donors could not be followed over many years. In beta out-of-frame sequences, excess twin sharing was weaker, because having fewer shared sequences lowered the signal-to-noise ratio. Zero-insertion analyses could be partly confounded by invariant T cells such as MAIT and iNKT, although diverse VJ usage argued against such confounding for most clonotypes. Fewer insertions were carried by abundant cord blood beta clonotypes; a weaker similar trend was observed in young adult naive repertoires, while no such trend was observed in memory repertoires. Compared with coincidental sharing between unrelated individuals, out-of-frame TCR alpha sequences shared between twins had an excess of sequences with low generation probability. Out-of-frame TCR alpha sharing in monozygotic twins was systematically underestimated by recombination models, whereas sharing between unrelated individuals was in agreement with the recombination models.

The library relied on 5' RACE. Sequencing used an Illumina HiSeq 2000. A universal primer binding site was introduced by template switching, and a unique molecular identifier was present in the final cDNA, enabling accurate counting of TCR cDNA molecules. Specific primers in the conserved constant-segment region were used to synthesize first-strand cDNA for the TCR alpha and beta chains. To control for contamination, every cDNA library was double barcoded, receiving both a SMART-Mk sample barcode and Illumina barcodes. Two successive PCR steps introduced TruSeq adapter sequences along with Illumina sample barcodes. Sequencing of the TCR alpha and beta cDNA libraries was done on the Illumina HiSeq platform using custom primers. Per the source publication's procedure: MiGEC processed the raw reads to extract unique molecular identifiers, while MiXCR was used to determine the CDR3 positions. For each individual, recombination models were inferred using an EM algorithm with the repgenHMM and IGoR tools. The analysis of shared clonotypes was done with the tcR package in R, with sharing normalized by the product of cloneset sizes. Out-of-frame nonproductive sequences were analyzed to study raw recombination free of thymic and clonal selection effects. The raw public data were reprocessed by TCRdb itself: fastp quality trimming at Q25, MiXCR clonotype calling, in-frame beta chains only. Rows with one shared CDR3 protein collapse into an entry with the most common genes and DNA. The authors' filters were not applied to this entry. The table for this sample lists about 890,000 distinct CDR3 sequences; 9% to 15% of them were counted only once. The ten biggest clones cover about 1.5% of the sample.

About this clonotype: Its antigen has not been determined. No much larger clone is present one base from it, and per-base qualities are unavailable.

The same data also went into a second study, on yellow fever vaccine responses in identical twins. As noted in the second study: The T cell response to vaccination in identical twins was reported by the authors to appear partly convergent and partly personalized. In identical twins, the study followed T cell clones that responded to the vaccine with precision.

The chain was built from TRBV20-1 and TRBJ1-4; no D gene call is confident. The sequence was obtained from a woman under 30 in good health. What was sequenced was PBMCs. The DNA is as follows: TGCAGTGCTAGGGTCGGAGATGAAAAACTGTTTTTT. Its protein product is CSARVGDEKLFF.